This T cell receptor (beta chain) originates from a study of blood T cell repertoires in COVID-19. Background on the study: From T cells, B-cell-depleted T cells, or PBMCs came the material, which was cDNA or gDNA.

As originally analysed: The authors estimated nucleated cell counts from reference gene primer amplification. The protocol was immunoSEQ multiplex PCR, while the TCRdb copy is restricted to in-frame clones and leaves out a portion. D and trimming were read from the DNA, whereas the V and J calls and clone size are those reported in that table. The data hold roughly 250,000 clones, with around nine tenths observed a single time. V trimming: 6 bases; J trimming: 2 bases; junction bases outside the gene matches: 7. This CDR3 is built from 15 residues. From germline, CDR1 is MNHEY and CDR2 SVGAGI. Material: peripheral blood. The receptor was derived from a woman aged 40 to 49 who had recovered from COVID-19. V is TRBV6-5 and J is TRBJ2-7, with 10 bases matching TRBD2. This chain's CDR3 is CASRGSGGQTYEQYF. The CDR3 region has the DNA TGTGCCAGCAGGGGTAGCGGGGGGCAGACCTACGAGCAGTACTTC.